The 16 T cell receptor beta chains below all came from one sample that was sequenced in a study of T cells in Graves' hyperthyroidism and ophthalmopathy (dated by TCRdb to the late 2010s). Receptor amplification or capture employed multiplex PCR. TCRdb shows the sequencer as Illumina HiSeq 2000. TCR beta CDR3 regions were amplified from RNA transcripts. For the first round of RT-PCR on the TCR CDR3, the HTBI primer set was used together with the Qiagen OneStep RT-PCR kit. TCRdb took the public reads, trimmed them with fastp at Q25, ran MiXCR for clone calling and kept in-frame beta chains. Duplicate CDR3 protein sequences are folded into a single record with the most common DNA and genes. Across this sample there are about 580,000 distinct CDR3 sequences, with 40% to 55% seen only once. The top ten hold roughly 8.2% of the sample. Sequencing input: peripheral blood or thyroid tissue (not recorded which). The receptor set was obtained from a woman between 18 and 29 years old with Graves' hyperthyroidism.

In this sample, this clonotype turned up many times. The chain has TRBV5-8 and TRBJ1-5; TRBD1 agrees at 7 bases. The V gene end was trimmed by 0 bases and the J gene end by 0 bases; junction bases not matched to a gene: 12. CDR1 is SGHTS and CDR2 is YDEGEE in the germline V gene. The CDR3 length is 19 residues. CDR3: CASSLGSRDRPYSNQPQHF. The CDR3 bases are TGTGCCAGCAGCTTGGGGAGCCGGGACAGACCTTATAGCAATCAGCCCCAGCATTTT. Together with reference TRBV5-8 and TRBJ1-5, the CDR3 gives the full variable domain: EAGVTQSPTHLIKTRGQQATLRCSPISGHTSVYWYQQALGLGLQFLLWYDEGEERNRGNFPPRFSGRQFPNYSSELNVNALELEDSALYLCASSLGSRDRPYSNQPQHFGDGTRLSIL.

The CDR3 coding sequence is TGCGCCAGCAGTGAGAGGGCCGGACGGAGTAATGAAAAACTGTTTTTT. Translated: CASSERAGRSNEKLFF. The chain recombines TRBV5-1 with TRBJ1-4; D is ambiguous. Germline CDR1 is SGHRS and CDR2 is YFSETQ. V lost 5 bases to trimming and J lost 4 bases, with 18 bases between them. The CDR3 is made up of 16 amino acids.

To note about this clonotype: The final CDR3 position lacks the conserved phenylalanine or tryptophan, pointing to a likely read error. Here the CDR3 reads CASSWTATNEKLFL. DNA of the CDR3: TGTGCCAGCAGCTGGACGGCAACTAATGAAAAACTGTTTCTT. The rearrangement joins TRBV6-6 to TRBJ1-4; D call uncertain. Trimming shortened V by 6 bases and J by 0 bases, and 8 bases separated the two germline ends. The germline V gene encodes CDR1 MNHNY and CDR2 SVGAGI (reference sequence). The CDR3 loop spans 14 amino acids.

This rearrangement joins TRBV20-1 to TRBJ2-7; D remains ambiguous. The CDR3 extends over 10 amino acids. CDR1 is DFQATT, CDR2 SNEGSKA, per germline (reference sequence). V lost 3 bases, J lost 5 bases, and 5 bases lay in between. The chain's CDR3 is CSARVHEQYF. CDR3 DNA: TGCAGTGCTAGGGTCCACGAGCAGTACTTC.

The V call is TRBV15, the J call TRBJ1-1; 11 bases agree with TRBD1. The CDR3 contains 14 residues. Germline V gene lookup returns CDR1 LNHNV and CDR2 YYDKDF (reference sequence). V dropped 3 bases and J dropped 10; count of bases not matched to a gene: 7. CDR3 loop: CATSRDRGRDGAFF. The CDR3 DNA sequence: TGTGCCACCAGCAGGGACAGGGGGCGGGATGGAGCTTTCTTT.

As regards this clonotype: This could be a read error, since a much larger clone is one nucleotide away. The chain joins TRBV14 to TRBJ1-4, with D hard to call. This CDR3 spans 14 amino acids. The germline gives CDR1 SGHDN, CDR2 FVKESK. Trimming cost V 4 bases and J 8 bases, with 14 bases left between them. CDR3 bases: TGTGCCAGCAGCCCGGACGACCTGGAAGAAAAACTGTTTTTT. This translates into CASSPDDLEEKLFF.

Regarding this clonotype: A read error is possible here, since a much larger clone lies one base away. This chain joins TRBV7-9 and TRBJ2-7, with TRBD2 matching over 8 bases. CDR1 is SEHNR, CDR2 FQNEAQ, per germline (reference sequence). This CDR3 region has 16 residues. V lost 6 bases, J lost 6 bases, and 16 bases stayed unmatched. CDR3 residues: CASSLSTGGPFVEQYF. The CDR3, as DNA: TGTGCCAGCAGTTTATCTACGGGAGGGCCCTTTGTCGAGCAGTACTTC.

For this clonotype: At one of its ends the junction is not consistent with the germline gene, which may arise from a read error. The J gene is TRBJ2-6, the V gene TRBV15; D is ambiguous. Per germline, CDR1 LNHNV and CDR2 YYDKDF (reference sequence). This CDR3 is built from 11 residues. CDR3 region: CATSRDDTEAF. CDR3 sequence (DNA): TGTGCCACCAGCAGAGATGACACTGAAGCTTTC.

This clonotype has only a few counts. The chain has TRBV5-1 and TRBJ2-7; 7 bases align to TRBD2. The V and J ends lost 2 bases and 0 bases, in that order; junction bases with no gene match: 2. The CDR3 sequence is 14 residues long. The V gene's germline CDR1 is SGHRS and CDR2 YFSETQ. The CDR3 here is CASSFGTNSYEQYF. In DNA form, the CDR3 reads TGCGCCAGCAGCTTCGGGACTAACTCCTACGAGCAGTACTTC.

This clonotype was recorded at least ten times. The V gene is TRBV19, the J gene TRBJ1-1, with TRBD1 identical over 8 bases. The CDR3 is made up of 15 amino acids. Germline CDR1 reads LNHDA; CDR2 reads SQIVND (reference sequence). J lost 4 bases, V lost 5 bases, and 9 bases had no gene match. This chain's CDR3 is CASSVTGGSVTEAFF. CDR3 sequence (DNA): TGTGCCAGTAGTGTTACAGGGGGATCGGTCACTGAAGCTTTCTTT.

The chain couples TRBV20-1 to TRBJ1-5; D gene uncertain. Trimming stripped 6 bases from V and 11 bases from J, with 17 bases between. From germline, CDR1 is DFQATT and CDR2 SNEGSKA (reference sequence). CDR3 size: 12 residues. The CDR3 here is CSAARNAKAQHF. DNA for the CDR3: TGCAGTGCCGCAAGAAACGCCAAGGCCCAGCATTTT.

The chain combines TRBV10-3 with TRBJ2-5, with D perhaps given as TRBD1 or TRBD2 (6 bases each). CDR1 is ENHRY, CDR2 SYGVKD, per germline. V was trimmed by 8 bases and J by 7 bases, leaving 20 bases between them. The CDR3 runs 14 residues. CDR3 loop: CAIQGSRGRATQYF. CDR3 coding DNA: TGTGCCATCCAGGGTAGCCGGGGGCGTGCGACCCAGTACTTC.

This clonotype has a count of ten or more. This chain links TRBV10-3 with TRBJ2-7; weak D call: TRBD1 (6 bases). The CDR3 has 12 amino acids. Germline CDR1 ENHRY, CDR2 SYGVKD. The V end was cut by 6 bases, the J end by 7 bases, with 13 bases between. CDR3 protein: CAISAQGIEQYF. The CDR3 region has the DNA TGTGCCATCAGCGCACAGGGCATTGAGCAGTACTTC.

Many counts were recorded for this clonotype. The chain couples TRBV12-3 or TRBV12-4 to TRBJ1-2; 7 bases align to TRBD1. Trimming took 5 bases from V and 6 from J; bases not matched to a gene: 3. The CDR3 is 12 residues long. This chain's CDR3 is CASSRQGNGYTF. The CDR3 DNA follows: TGTGCCAGCAGTCGACAGGGTAATGGCTACACCTTC.

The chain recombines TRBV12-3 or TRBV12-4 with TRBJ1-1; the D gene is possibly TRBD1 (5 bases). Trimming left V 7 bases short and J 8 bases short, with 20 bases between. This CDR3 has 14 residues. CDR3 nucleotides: TGTGCCAGCACCCGAAACAGGCCCGTCGCCGAAGCTTTCTTT. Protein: CASTRNRPVAEAFF.

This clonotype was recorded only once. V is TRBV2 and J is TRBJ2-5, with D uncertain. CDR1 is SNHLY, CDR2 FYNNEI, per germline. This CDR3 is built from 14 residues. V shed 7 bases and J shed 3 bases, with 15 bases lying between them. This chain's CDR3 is CASTQPGREETQYF. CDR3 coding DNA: TGTGCCAGCACCCAACCGGGCAGAGAAGAGACCCAGTACTTC. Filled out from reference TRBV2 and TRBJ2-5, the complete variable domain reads EPEVTQTPSHQVTQMGQEVILRCVPISNHLYFYWYRQILGQKVEFLVSFYNNEISEKSEIFDDQFSVERPDGSNFTLKIRSTKLEDSAMYFCASTQPGREETQYFGPGTRLLVL.